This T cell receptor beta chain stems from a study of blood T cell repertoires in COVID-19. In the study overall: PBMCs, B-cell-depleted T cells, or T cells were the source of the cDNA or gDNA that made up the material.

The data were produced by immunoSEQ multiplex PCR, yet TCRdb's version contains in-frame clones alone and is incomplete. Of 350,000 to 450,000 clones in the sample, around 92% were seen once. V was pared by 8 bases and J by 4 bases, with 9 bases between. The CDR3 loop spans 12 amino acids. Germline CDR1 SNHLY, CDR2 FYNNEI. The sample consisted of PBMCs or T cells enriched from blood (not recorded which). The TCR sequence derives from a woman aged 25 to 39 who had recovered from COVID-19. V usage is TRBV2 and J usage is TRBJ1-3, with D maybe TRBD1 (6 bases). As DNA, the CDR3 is TGTGCCAGCGGGGGCCCGGGAAACACCATATATTTT. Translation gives CASGGPGNTIYF. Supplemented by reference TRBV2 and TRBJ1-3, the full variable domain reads EPEVTQTPSHQVTQMGQEVILRCVPISNHLYFYWYRQILGQKVEFLVSFYNNEISEKSEIFDDQFSVERPDGSNFTLKIRSTKLEDSAMYFCASGGPGNTIYFGEGSWLTVV.